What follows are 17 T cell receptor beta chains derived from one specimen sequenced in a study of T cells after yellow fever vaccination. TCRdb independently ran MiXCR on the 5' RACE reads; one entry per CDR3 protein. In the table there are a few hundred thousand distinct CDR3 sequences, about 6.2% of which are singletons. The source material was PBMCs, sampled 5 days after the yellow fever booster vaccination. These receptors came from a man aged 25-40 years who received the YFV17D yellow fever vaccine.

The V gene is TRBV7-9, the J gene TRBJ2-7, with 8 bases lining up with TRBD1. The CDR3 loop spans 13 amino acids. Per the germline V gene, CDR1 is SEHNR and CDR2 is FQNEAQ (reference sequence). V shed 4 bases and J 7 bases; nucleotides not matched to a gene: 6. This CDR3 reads CASSSGGLSEQYF. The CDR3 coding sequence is TGTGCCAGCAGCTCAGGGGGCCTATCGGAGCAGTACTTC.

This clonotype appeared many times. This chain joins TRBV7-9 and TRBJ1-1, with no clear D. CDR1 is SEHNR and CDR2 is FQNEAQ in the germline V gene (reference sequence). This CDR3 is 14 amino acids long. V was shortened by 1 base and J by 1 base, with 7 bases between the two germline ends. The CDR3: CASSLGAQNTEAFF. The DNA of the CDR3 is TGTGCCAGCAGCTTAGGCGCCCAGAACACTGAAGCTTTCTTT. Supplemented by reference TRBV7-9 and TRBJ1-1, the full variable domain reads DTGVSQNPRHKITKRGQNVTFRCDPISEHNRLYWYRQTLGQGPEFLTYFQNEAQLEKSRLLSDRFSAERPKGSFSTLEIQRTEQGDSAMYLCASSLGAQNTEAFFGQGTRLTVV.

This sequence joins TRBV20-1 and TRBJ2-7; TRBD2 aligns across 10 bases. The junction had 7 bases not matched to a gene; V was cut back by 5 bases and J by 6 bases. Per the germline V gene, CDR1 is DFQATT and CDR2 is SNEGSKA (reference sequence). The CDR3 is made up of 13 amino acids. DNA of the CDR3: TGCAGTGCTCGAACTAGCGGGATAGGCGAGCAGTACTTC. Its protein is CSARTSGIGEQYF.

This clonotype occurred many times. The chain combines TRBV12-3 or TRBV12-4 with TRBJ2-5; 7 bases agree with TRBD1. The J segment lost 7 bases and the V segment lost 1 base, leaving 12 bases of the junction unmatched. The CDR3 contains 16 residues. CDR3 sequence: CASSLGRTGLAWTQYF. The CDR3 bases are TGTGCCAGCAGTTTAGGGCGGACAGGATTAGCCTGGACCCAGTACTTC.

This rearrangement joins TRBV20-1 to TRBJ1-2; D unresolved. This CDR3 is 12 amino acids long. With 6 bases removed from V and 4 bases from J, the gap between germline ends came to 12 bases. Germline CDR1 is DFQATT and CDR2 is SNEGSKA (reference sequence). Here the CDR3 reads CSAVDIPYGYTF. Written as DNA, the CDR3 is TGCAGTGCCGTCGACATCCCCTATGGCTACACCTTC.

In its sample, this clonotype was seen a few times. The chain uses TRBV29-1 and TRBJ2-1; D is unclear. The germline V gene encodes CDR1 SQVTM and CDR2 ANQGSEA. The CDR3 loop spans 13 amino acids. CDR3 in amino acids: CSTTVYGNNEQFF. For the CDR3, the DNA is TGCAGTACTACCGTTTACGGTAACAATGAGCAGTTCTTC.

As DNA, the CDR3 is TGCAGTGCTAGAGATGGCAGGAGCTCCTACGAGCAGTACTTC. It encodes CSARDGRSSYEQYF. This chain connects TRBV20-1 to TRBJ2-7, with D uncertain. The ends were cut back, 0 bases at V and 0 bases at J, with 9 bases in the middle. The CDR3 runs to 14 residues. CDR1 DFQATT and CDR2 SNEGSKA come from the germline V gene (reference sequence).

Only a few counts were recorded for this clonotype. CDR3 coding DNA: TGCAGTGCTCGGACTAGCGGGAGTTGGGCAGATACGCAGTATTTT. Protein sequence: CSARTSGSWADTQYF. V is TRBV20-1 and J is TRBJ2-3; TRBD2 matches at 13 bases. This CDR3 contains 15 residues. V gave up 5 bases and J gave up 4 bases; unmatched junction bases: 6. Germline assignment: CDR1 DFQATT and CDR2 SNEGSKA (reference sequence).

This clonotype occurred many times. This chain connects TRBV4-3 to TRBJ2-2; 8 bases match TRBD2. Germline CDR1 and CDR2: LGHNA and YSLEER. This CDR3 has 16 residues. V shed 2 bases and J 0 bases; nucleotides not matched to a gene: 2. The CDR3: CASSQLSGANTGELFF. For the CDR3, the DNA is TGCGCCAGCAGCCAACTTAGCGGGGCGAACACCGGGGAGCTGTTTTTT.

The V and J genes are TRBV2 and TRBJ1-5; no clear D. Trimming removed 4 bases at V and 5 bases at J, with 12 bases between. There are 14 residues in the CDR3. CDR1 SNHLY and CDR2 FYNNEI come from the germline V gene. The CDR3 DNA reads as TGTGCCAGCAGTGCTCGAGGGCGGGATCAGCCCCAGCATTTT. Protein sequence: CASSARGRDQPQHF.

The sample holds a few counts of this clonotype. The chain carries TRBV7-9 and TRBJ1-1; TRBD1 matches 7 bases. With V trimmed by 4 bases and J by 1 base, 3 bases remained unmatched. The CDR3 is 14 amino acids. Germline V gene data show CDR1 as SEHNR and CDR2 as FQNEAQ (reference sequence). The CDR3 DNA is TGTGCCAGCAGCTACGGGACAGCGAACACTGAAGCTTTCTTT. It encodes CASSYGTANTEAFF. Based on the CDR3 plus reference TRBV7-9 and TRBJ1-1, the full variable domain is DTGVSQNPRHKITKRGQNVTFRCDPISEHNRLYWYRQTLGQGPEFLTYFQNEAQLEKSRLLSDRFSAERPKGSFSTLEIQRTEQGDSAMYLCASSYGTANTEAFFGQGTRLTVV.

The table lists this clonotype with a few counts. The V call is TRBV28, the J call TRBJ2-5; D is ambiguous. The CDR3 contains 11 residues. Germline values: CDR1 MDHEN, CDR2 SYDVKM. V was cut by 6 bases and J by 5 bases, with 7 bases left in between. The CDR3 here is CASREEETQYF. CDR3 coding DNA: TGTGCCAGCAGGGAAGAGGAGACCCAGTACTTC. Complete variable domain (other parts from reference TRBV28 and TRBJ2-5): DVKVTQSSRYLVKRTGEKVFLECVQDMDHENMFWYRQDPGLGLRLIYFSYDVKMKEKGDIPEGYSVSREKKERFSLILESASTNQTSMYLCASREEETQYFGPGTRLLVL.

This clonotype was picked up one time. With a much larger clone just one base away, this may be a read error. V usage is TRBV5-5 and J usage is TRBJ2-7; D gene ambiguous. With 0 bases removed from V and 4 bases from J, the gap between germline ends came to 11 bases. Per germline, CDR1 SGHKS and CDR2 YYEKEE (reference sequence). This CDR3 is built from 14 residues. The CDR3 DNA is TGTGCCAGCAGCTTGGGGTCAGATACTTACGAGCAGTACTTC. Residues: CASSLGSDTYEQYF.

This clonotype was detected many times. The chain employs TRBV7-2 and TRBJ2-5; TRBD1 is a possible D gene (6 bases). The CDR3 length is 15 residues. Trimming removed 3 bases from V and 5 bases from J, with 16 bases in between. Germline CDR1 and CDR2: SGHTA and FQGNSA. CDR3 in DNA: TGTGCCAGCAGCTTTTTGGTAGGGGGTGGTGAGACCCAGTACTTC. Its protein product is CASSFLVGGGETQYF.

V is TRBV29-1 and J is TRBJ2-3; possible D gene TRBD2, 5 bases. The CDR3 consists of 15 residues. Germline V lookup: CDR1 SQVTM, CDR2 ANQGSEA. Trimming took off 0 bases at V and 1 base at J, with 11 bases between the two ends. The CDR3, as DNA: TGCAGCGTTGAAGAGTTCGTCGGGGGCACAGATACGCAGTATTTT. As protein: CSVEEFVGGTDTQYF.

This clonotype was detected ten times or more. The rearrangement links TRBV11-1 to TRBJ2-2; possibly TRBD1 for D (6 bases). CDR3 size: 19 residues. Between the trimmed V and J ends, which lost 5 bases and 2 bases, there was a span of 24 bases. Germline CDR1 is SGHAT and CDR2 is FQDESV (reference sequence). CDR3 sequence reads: CASSLRPRTVDHNTGELFF. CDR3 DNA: TGTGCCAGCAGCCTCAGACCAAGGACAGTCGACCACAACACCGGGGAGCTGTTTTTT.

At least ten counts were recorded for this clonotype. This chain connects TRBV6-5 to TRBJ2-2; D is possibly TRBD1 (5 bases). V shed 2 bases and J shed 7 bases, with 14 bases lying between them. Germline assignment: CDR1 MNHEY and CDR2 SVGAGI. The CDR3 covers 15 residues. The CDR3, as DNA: TGTGCCAGCAGTTACACGTATCGACAGAACGGGGAGCTGTTTTTT. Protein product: CASSYTYRQNGELFF.